A single sample gave rise to the 24 T cell receptor beta chains below, sequenced in a study of cytomegalovirus exposure and HLA in healthy donors. It was with 60 Vbeta and 13 Jbeta primers that the PCR ran. The repertoire was sequenced with immunoSEQ multiplex PCR; TCRdb's copy has only in-frame clones and lacks some. This listing includes approximately 75,000 clones. Sequencing was carried out using PBMCs. All receptors come from a boy aged 10-17 years in good health and CMV-seronegative.

The chain is built from TRBV6-5 and TRBJ2-1; TRBD2 aligns across 14 bases. Looked up from germline, CDR1 is MNHEY and CDR2 is SVGAGI. The length of the CDR3 is 15 residues. The V and J ends lost 4 bases and 9 bases, in that order; junction bases with no gene match: 5. CDR3 sequence: CASSLGLAGVCEQFF. CDR3 coding DNA: TGTGCCAGCAGTTTGGGACTAGCGGGAGTGTGTGAGCAGTTCTTC.

The chain combines TRBV19 with TRBJ1-2; D not resolved. CDR1 LNHDA and CDR2 SQIVND come from the germline V gene (reference sequence). Trimming took off 7 bases at V and 4 bases at J, with 7 bases between the two ends. The CDR3 sequence is 11 residues long. The CDR3: CASTTGYGYTF. In nucleotides, the CDR3 is TGTGCCAGTACCACGGGCTATGGCTACACCTTC.

The V call is TRBV29-1, the J call TRBJ2-7; D gene unclear. Germline CDR1 and CDR2: SQVTM and ANQGSEA. Trimming cost V 3 bases and J 4 bases, with 13 bases left between them. CDR3 length: 13 residues. Here the CDR3 reads CSVEVAARYEQYF. DNA of the CDR3: TGCAGCGTTGAGGTCGCGGCCCGGTACGAGCAGTACTTC.

The gene calls are TRBV7-6 and TRBJ2-7, with a weak D call TRBD1 (6 bases). Trimming pared 1 base from V and 5 bases from J, leaving 12 bases between. Germline lookup yields CDR1 SGHVS and CDR2 FNYEAQ. The CDR3 extends over 14 amino acids. The CDR3 DNA reads TGTGCCAGCAGCTTAGAAGCCAGGGGTAACGAGCAGTACTTC. Amino acids: CASSLEARGNEQYF.

This chain links TRBV30 with TRBJ2-7; tentatively, D is TRBD1 (6 bases). CDR1 and CDR2 (germline): GTSNPN, SVGIG (reference sequence). This CDR3 spans 14 amino acids. Trimming cost V 2 bases and J 1 base, with 12 bases left between them. CDR3: CAWSLGQPSYEQYF. DNA for the CDR3: TGTGCCTGGAGTCTTGGACAGCCATCCTACGAGCAGTACTTC.

The chain combines TRBV7-6 with TRBJ2-5; 9 positions match TRBD2. Per the germline V gene, CDR1 is SGHVS and CDR2 is FNYEAQ. Losses at the gene ends were 3 bases for V and 4 bases for J; bases not matched to a gene: 6. CDR3 size: 15 residues. CDR3 bases: TGTGCCAGCAGCTTCCCGGGACTAGCCAGAGAGACCCAGTACTTC. It is translated as CASSFPGLARETQYF.

The chain combines TRBV5-4 with TRBJ1-2; 9 bases fit TRBD1. The germline gives CDR1 SGHNT, CDR2 YYREEE (reference sequence). V lost 4 bases, J lost 7 bases, and 20 bases stayed unmatched. The CDR3 is made up of 18 amino acids. The DNA of the CDR3 is TGTGCCAGCAGCGAAGAACTCTGGGACAGGGCGTTAAGGGGTGGCTACACCTTC. It translates to CASSEELWDRALRGGYTF. Supplemented by reference TRBV5-4 and TRBJ1-2, the full variable domain reads ETGVTQSPTHLIKTRGQQVTLRCSSQSGHNTVSWYQQALGQGPQFIFQYYREEENGRGNFPPRFSGLQFPNYSSELNVNALELDDSALYLCASSEELWDRALRGGYTFGSGTRLTVV.

V usage is TRBV5-1 and J usage is TRBJ1-4; D is unclear. This CDR3 contains 16 residues. Germline CDR1 is SGHRS and CDR2 is YFSETQ. V lost 5 bases, J lost 2 bases, and 16 bases lay in between. The chain's CDR3 is CASSLTTGSTNEKLFF. The CDR3 DNA reads TGCGCCAGCAGTCTAACGACGGGTAGCACTAATGAAAAACTGTTTTTT.

V is TRBV19 and J is TRBJ1-1; D remains ambiguous. Germline CDR1 LNHDA, CDR2 SQIVND (reference sequence). The CDR3 extends over 14 amino acids. Trimming stripped 5 bases from V and 4 bases from J, with 14 bases between. The CDR3 sequence: CASSVKGGGTEAFF. In DNA, the CDR3 is TGTGCCAGTAGTGTTAAGGGAGGAGGCACTGAAGCTTTCTTT.

V is TRBV15 and J is TRBJ2-5; D ambiguous. The V end lost 1 base, the J end lost 1 base, and 10 bases lay between the germline ends. Germline V lookup: CDR1 LNHNV, CDR2 YYDKDF (reference sequence). This CDR3 is built from 15 residues. The CDR3 is CATSRVGGLQETQYF. The CDR3, as DNA: TGTGCCACCAGCAGAGTTGGCGGCCTCCAAGAGACCCAGTACTTC. The full variable domain, completed using reference TRBV15 and TRBJ2-5, is DAMVIQNPRYQVTQFGKPVTLSCSQTLNHNVMYWYQQKSSQAPKLLFHYYDKDFNNEADTPDNFQSRRPNTSFCFLDIRSPGLGDTAMYLCATSRVGGLQETQYFGPGTRLLVL.

This chain connects TRBV4-2 to TRBJ2-5; D ambiguous. CDR1 and CDR2 (germline): LGHNA, YNFKEQ. The CDR3 totals 14 residues. Between the trimmed V and J ends, which lost 3 bases and 4 bases, there was a span of 12 bases. CDR3 protein: CASSHSLRGETQYF. The CDR3 nucleotides are TGTGCCAGCAGCCACTCGTTGCGCGGAGAGACCCAGTACTTC.

About this clone itself: One junction end does not reproduce the germline sequence, and a read error may be involved. The chain uses TRBV6-5 and TRBJ2-5; D is undetermined. There are 13 residues in the CDR3. In germline, CDR1 is MNHEY, CDR2 SVGAGI. The CDR3 DNA is TGTGCCAGCAGTTACTCAGGCAAGGAGAACCAGTACTTC. Its translation: CASSYSGKENQYF.

The gene calls are TRBV2 and TRBJ2-3; 10 bases map to TRBD2. Germline loops: CDR1 SNHLY, CDR2 FYNNEI. The CDR3 is 14 residues long. Trimming cost V 3 bases and J 4 bases; bases outside gene matches: 1. The CDR3: CASSDLAGADTQYF. The CDR3 region has the DNA TGTGCCAGCAGTGACCTAGCGGGGGCAGATACGCAGTATTTT. Complete variable domain (other parts from reference TRBV2 and TRBJ2-3): EPEVTQTPSHQVTQMGQEVILRCVPISNHLYFYWYRQILGQKVEFLVSFYNNEISEKSEIFDDQFSVERPDGSNFTLKIRSTKLEDSAMYFCASSDLAGADTQYFGPGTRLTVL.

The CDR3 DNA reads TGTGCCAGCGGAACAGGGGCCTACGAGCAGTACTTC. Translating gives CASGTGAYEQYF. The V call is TRBV27, the J call TRBJ2-7, with 7 bases aligning to TRBD1. Trimming took 8 bases from V and 2 from J; bases not matched to a gene: 3. The CDR3 runs to 12 residues. Germline loops: CDR1 MNHEY, CDR2 SMNVEV (reference sequence).

CDR3 coding DNA: TGCGCCAGCAGCTTGGGGACATACAATGAGCAGTTCTTC. This sequence encodes CASSLGTYNEQFF. This chain uses TRBV5-1 with TRBJ2-1; possibly TRBD1 for D (5 bases). CDR3 length: 13 amino acids. V lost 0 bases, J lost 4 bases, and 5 bases lay in between. Germline loops: CDR1 SGHRS, CDR2 YFSETQ.

The chain combines TRBV6-6 with TRBJ1-5, with 8 bases fitting TRBD1. V lost 2 bases, J lost 1 base, and 4 bases stayed unmatched. The CDR3 sequence is 16 residues long. CDR1 is MNHNY, CDR2 SVGAGI, per germline (reference sequence). CDR3 bases: TGTGCCAGCAGTTACACCGACAGGGGAAGCAATCAGCCCCAGCATTTT. It specifies CASSYTDRGSNQPQHF.

The chain recombines TRBV5-7 with TRBJ2-1, with 15 positions matching TRBD2. TRBV5-7 carries the ORF label, with uncertain function. This CDR3 comprises 19 residues. With V trimmed by 2 bases and J by 0 bases, 6 bases remained unmatched. DNA for the CDR3: TGTGCCAGCAGCTTCGGGACTAGCGGGAGGCCCCACTCCTACAATGAGCAGTTCTTC. This sequence encodes CASSFGTSGRPHSYNEQFF.

The chain carries TRBV18 and TRBJ1-2, with D maybe TRBD1 (5 bases). In germline, CDR1 is KGHSH, CDR2 LQKENI. The V and J ends lost 2 bases and 2 bases respectively, with 9 bases between them. The CDR3 totals 14 residues. The CDR3 reads CASSPRGWNYGYTF. In DNA, the CDR3 is TGTGCCAGCTCACCAAGGGGTTGGAACTATGGCTACACCTTC.

J is TRBJ1-4 and V is TRBV7-9; D unclear. From germline, CDR1 is SEHNR and CDR2 FQNEAQ (reference sequence). Trimming left V 1 base short and J 8 bases short, with 8 bases between. This CDR3 contains 13 residues. The CDR3 DNA sequence: TGTGCCAGCAGCTTAGGAGGCGCGGAAAAACTGTTTTTT. Translated: CASSLGGAEKLFF.

The CDR3 bases are TGCAGCGTTGAGACTAGCGGGAGCGATCGCTACAATGAGCAGTTCTTC. The encoded protein is CSVETSGSDRYNEQFF. The V gene is TRBV29-1, the J gene TRBJ2-1; 12 bases fit TRBD2. Germline CDR1 reads SQVTM; CDR2 reads ANQGSEA. V was clipped by 3 bases and J by 3 bases; unmatched bases: 6. The CDR3 is made up of 16 amino acids.

The chain uses TRBV30 and TRBJ2-7; 7 positions agree with TRBD1. The V segment lost 3 bases and the J segment 3 bases; nucleotides outside the gene matches: 8. Per germline, CDR1 GTSNPN and CDR2 SVGIG (reference sequence). The CDR3 has 14 amino acids. The DNA of the CDR3 is TGTGCCTGGAGGACGCCAGGGGGAATCTACGAGCAGTACTTC. This gives the protein CAWRTPGGIYEQYF.

V and J are TRBV2 and TRBJ1-2, with a tentative D call TRBD1 (5 bases). V lost 3 bases, J lost 0 bases, and 14 bases lay in between. CDR1 SNHLY and CDR2 FYNNEI come from the germline V gene. The CDR3 is 16 amino acids. This CDR3 reads CASSDGGNSANYGYTF. The CDR3 coding sequence is TGTGCCAGCAGTGACGGGGGGAATTCGGCTAACTATGGCTACACCTTC.

This rearrangement joins TRBV6-6 to TRBJ1-6; 10 bases match TRBD1. The CDR3 runs to 14 residues. The V gene's germline CDR1 is MNHNY and CDR2 SVGAGI (reference sequence). V lost 5 bases, J lost 7 bases, and 2 bases stayed unmatched. For the CDR3, the DNA is TGTGCCAGCAGTAGGGACAGGGGAAATTCACCCCTCCACTTT. Residues: CASSRDRGNSPLHF.

The gene calls are TRBV30 and TRBJ1-6; D might be TRBD1 (5 bases). Germline values: CDR1 GTSNPN, CDR2 SVGIG (reference sequence). The ends were cut back, 5 bases at V and 9 bases at J, with 14 bases in the middle. There are 13 residues in the CDR3. CDR3 protein: CAWETGVGSPLHF. The CDR3 nucleotides are TGTGCCTGGGAAACAGGCGTGGGTTCACCCCTCCACTTT.